This T cell receptor beta chain was captured by sequencing in a study of blood T cells in healthy people across ages. Details on this clonotype: What it binds is not known. Its ends do not fully match the called genes, so a read error is possible.

Those donating, healthy Caucasian individuals from Russia, were aged about 6 to 100. Points from the study as a whole: What prevented conclusive comparison of naive and antigen-experienced cells was that PBMCs were unsorted. Diversity was higher, and naive CD4+ cells more numerous, in long-lived donors than in aged donors.

Then a second PCR, running roughly 6 to 12 cycles, was carried out with a sample-barcoded 5' primer and a J-beta primer mix. MiXCR, applied by TCRdb to the 5' RACE reads, yields one record per CDR3 protein. Among approximately 670,000 distinct CDR3 sequences listed, around two fifths were seen once. This TCR derives from a man aged 80 or over in good health. Material for sequencing was blood.

CDR3 sequence: CSARGVGGRAYEQYF. The CDR3 nucleotides are TGCAGTGCCAGAGGGGTAGGCGGGAGGGCCTACGAGCAGTACTTC. The genes are TRBV20-1 and TRBJ2-7; the match to TRBD2 covers 9 bases. This CDR3 is built from 15 residues. Germline V lookup: CDR1 DFQATT, CDR2 SNEGSKA (reference sequence).